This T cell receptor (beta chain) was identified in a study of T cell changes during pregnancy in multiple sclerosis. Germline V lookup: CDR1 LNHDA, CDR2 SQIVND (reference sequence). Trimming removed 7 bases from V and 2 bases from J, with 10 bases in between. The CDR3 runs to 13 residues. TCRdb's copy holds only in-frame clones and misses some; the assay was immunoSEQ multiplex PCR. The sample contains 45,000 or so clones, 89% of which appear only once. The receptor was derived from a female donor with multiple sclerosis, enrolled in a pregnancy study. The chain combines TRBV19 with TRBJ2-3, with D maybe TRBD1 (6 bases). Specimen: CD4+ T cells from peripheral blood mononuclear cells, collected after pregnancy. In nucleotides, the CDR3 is TGTGCCAGTAACGGACAGCTCACAGATACGCAGTATTTT. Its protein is CASNGQLTDTQYF.